This T cell receptor (beta chain) was sequenced for a study of blood T cell repertoires in COVID-19. Study in general: The United States, Italy and Spain supplied acute and convalescent COVID-19 samples. Sample material is recorded as cDNA or gDNA derived from T cells, B-cell-depleted T cells, or PBMCs.

The CDR3 consists of 16 residues. The trim removed 0 bases at V and 5 bases at J, leaving 1 base unmatched. Germline V gives CDR1 LGHNA, CDR2 YNFKEQ. Per the study methods: Amplification from reference gene primers served as the basis for estimated nucleated cell counts. TCRdb keeps only in-frame clones here, not all; method: immunoSEQ multiplex PCR. The D gene and trimming were derived from the DNA, and the V and J assignments and clone size from that table. The data hold roughly 110,000 clones, with about 89% observed a single time. The J gene is TRBJ2-7, the V gene TRBV4-2; TRBD2 aligns across 16 bases. The TCR comes from a man aged 40-49 years with acute or convalescent COVID-19. Sequencing input: peripheral blood. CDR3 sequence reads: CASSQDGTSGGDEQYF. The CDR3 DNA follows: TGTGCCAGCAGCCAAGACGGGACTAGCGGGGGGGACGAGCAGTACTTC.